This TCR beta chain was retrieved from a study of cytomegalovirus exposure and HLA in healthy donors. Study-level findings and limits: Cytomegalovirus association was assigned to about 150 TCR beta chains.

Trimming removed 8 bases at V and 1 base at J, with 13 bases between. This CDR3 has 14 residues. Germline V CDR1 and CDR2: MNHEY, SMNVEV (reference sequence). This clone was seen only a few times. Its antigen is not known. The PCR ran on 60 Vbeta and 13 Jbeta primers. Data came from immunoSEQ multiplex PCR; TCRdb stores just in-frame clones and leaves some out. The sample consists of roughly 190,000 clones, about three quarters of them appearing once. The sequence came from a middle-aged woman in good health and CMV-seronegative. The specimen sequenced was PBMCs. V is TRBV27 and J is TRBJ2-3, with a possible D match to TRBD2 (5 bases). The DNA of the CDR3 is TGTGCCAGCTTCGGGAACCAGCGCACAGATACGCAGTATTTT. Translated: CASFGNQRTDTQYF.